These 16 T cell receptor beta chains were all obtained from the same sample, sequenced in a study of early T cells in non-severe SARS-CoV-2 infection. TCRdb used MiXCR to reprocess the 5' RACE reads, holding one entry per CDR3 protein. The sample holds nearly 90,000 distinct CDR3 sequences, around 14% seen once. Specimen: whole blood. These receptors were taken from an adult who was a healthcare worker with PCR-confirmed SARS-CoV-2 infection or an uninfected control (not recorded which).

This clonotype occurred a few times. V gene TRBV5-1 combines with J gene TRBJ2-5, with D perhaps matching TRBD1 (6 bases). Trimming took off 0 bases at V and 4 bases at J, with 13 bases between the two ends. This CDR3 is built from 15 residues. The V gene's germline CDR1 is SGHRS and CDR2 YFSETQ. The CDR3 DNA is TGCGCCAGCAGCTTGGAACCAGGGGATGGAGAGACCCAGTACTTC. This sequence encodes CASSLEPGDGETQYF.

V is TRBV27 and J is TRBJ2-3; either TRBD1 or TRBD2 may supply D (6 bases each). The germline gives CDR1 MNHEY, CDR2 SMNVEV (reference sequence). The CDR3 loop spans 17 amino acids. V lost 2 bases and J 3 bases, leaving 18 bases between the germline ends. The CDR3 spells CASSLILGGAITDTQYF. CDR3 sequence (DNA): TGTGCCAGCAGTTTAATATTGGGGGGCGCGATAACAGATACGCAGTATTTT.

This clonotype was detected a few times. This chain connects TRBV12-3 or TRBV12-4 to TRBJ1-2; D perhaps matches TRBD1 (5 bases). The CDR3 spans 15 residues. Trimming removed 4 bases at V and 4 bases at J, with 16 bases between. The CDR3 coding sequence is TGTGCCAGCAGTTCCCCCGGGGCGTTAAGCTATGGCTACACCTTC. Its translation is CASSSPGALSYGYTF.

The J gene is TRBJ2-7, the V gene TRBV29-1; D is uncertain. The CDR3 totals 11 residues. CDR1 is SQVTM, CDR2 ANQGSEA, per germline. V shed 3 bases and J shed 5 bases, with 8 bases lying between them. The DNA for the CDR3 is TGCAGCGTTGAGCGTTCGGACGAGCAGTACTTC. Translating gives CSVERSDEQYF.

This clonotype was detected ten times or more. The chain has TRBV2 and TRBJ2-3; D uncertain. CDR1 is SNHLY, CDR2 FYNNEI, per germline. Deletions cut 5 bases from V and 2 bases from J, with 17 bases between. CDR3 length: 16 amino acids. The CDR3 is CASSRPGQLNTDTQYF. Here the CDR3 DNA reads TGTGCCAGCAGTAGGCCTGGCCAGCTTAACACAGATACGCAGTATTTT.

This clonotype was seen only a few times. J is TRBJ2-3 and V is TRBV20-1, with TRBD2 identical over 12 bases. J lost 4 bases, V lost 4 bases, and 6 bases had no gene match. CDR1 DFQATT and CDR2 SNEGSKA come from the germline V gene (reference sequence). CDR3 length: 15 residues. The CDR3 region has the DNA TGCAGTGCTATAACCGGGACTAGCGGGCCAGATACGCAGTATTTT. Translating gives CSAITGTSGPDTQYF.

The chain combines TRBV20-1 with TRBJ2-3; 8 positions agree with TRBD2. Trimming removed 7 bases from V and 1 base from J; junction bases left unmatched: 7. Germline CDR1 is DFQATT and CDR2 is SNEGSKA (reference sequence). CDR3 length: 14 amino acids. The CDR3 protein is CSGLAGGGTDTQYF. Here the CDR3 DNA reads TGCAGTGGTCTCGCGGGAGGAGGCACAGATACGCAGTATTTT.

This clonotype came up a few times. The J gene is TRBJ2-4, the V gene TRBV20-1, with TRBD2 identical over 10 bases. Germline values: CDR1 DFQATT, CDR2 SNEGSKA (reference sequence). The J segment lost 7 bases and the V segment lost 2 bases, leaving 5 bases of the junction unmatched. The CDR3 is 14 amino acids. DNA for the CDR3: TGCAGTGCTAGAAAGCGGGAGGGGAGGAACATTCAGTACTTC. Protein product: CSARKREGRNIQYF.

In this sample, this clonotype turned up many times. CDR3 residues: CSVAPGSSNQPQHF. The CDR3 DNA is TGCAGCGTTGCTCCGGGTTCAAGCAATCAGCCCCAGCATTTT. The chain links TRBV29-1 to TRBJ1-5; D is unclear. V dropped 4 bases and J dropped 1 base, with 11 bases sitting between them. CDR3 length: 14 residues. Germline loops: CDR1 SQVTM, CDR2 ANQGSEA.

This clonotype was detected only a few times. This chain connects TRBV4-2 to TRBJ1-1; TRBD1 might be the D (6 bases). CDR3 length: 14 residues. With 2 bases removed from V and 4 bases from J, the gap between germline ends came to 11 bases. CDR1 is LGHNA, CDR2 YNFKEQ, per germline. The CDR3 DNA is TGTGCCAGCAGCCAACCCAGGGGAGGCACTGAAGCTTTCTTT. It encodes CASSQPRGGTEAFF.

V gene TRBV18 combines with J gene TRBJ2-3, with D unresolved. Per germline, CDR1 KGHSH and CDR2 LQKENI. The CDR3 totals 15 residues. V was trimmed by 4 bases and J by 0 bases, leaving 11 bases between them. DNA of the CDR3: TGTGCCAGCTCACTCTTCGCGCGAAGCACAGATACGCAGTATTTT. It encodes CASSLFARSTDTQYF.

The CDR3 here is CASSNSRGYGYTF. CDR3 in DNA: TGTGCCAGCAGCAATTCCAGGGGCTATGGCTACACCTTC. V and J are TRBV21-1 and TRBJ1-2; TRBD1, the table's D call, was not compared with the DNA. TRBV21-1 is flagged as a pseudogene. The CDR3 is 13 amino acids.

The chain links TRBV6-6 to TRBJ2-7; D is undetermined. Germline CDR1 and CDR2: MNHNY and SVGAGI (reference sequence). The CDR3 loop spans 13 amino acids. Trimming left V 5 bases short and J 6 bases short, with 14 bases between. The CDR3 region has the DNA TGTGCCAGCAGTGTCCTGGCCACGGGCGAGCAGTACTTC. Its translation is CASSVLATGEQYF.

This clonotype occurred many times. As DNA, the CDR3 is TGCAGTGCTGGGGGACTAGCGGGAGGAGATACGCAGTATTTT. It encodes CSAGGLAGGDTQYF. The rearrangement links TRBV20-1 to TRBJ2-3, with 15 bases matching TRBD2. The CDR3 sequence is 14 residues long. Germline V CDR1 and CDR2: DFQATT, SNEGSKA (reference sequence). J gave up 5 bases and V 5 bases, and 2 bases lay outside the gene matches.

The chain links TRBV30 to TRBJ2-1; D might be TRBD1 or TRBD2, each matching 5 bases. The CDR3 runs 14 residues. Germline CDR1 GTSNPN, CDR2 SVGIG (reference sequence). The V end lost 0 bases, the J end lost 5 bases, and 11 bases lay between the germline ends. CDR3 protein: CAWSVLGRDNEQFF. The CDR3 DNA follows: TGTGCCTGGAGTGTGCTGGGACGGGACAATGAGCAGTTCTTC.

Points on this clonotype: The germline gene is not matched at one end of the junction; a read error may be the cause. The chain couples TRBV20-1 to TRBJ1-6; no clear D gene. Per germline, CDR1 DFQATT and CDR2 SNEGSKA (reference sequence). The CDR3 sequence is 15 residues long. The CDR3 DNA reads TGCAGTGCGAGAGAAGGCGGGCAGCCGAATTCACCCCTCCACTTT. This translates into CSAREGGQPNSPLHF.